The entry below describes one TCR beta chain. Its matching antigen is unknown. Germline V lookup: CDR1 ENHRY, CDR2 SYGVKD. V was trimmed by 2 bases and J by 5 bases, leaving 15 bases between them. The CDR3 extends over 15 amino acids. Clinical symptoms, serum thyroxine and TRAb, thyroid ultrasound and orbital computed tomography were used for the diagnoses. The sample comes from a study of T cells in Graves' hyperthyroidism and ophthalmopathy. Whole-study findings and limits: Prediction of ophthalmopathy progression came a median roughly 6.7 months pre-onset.

TCR beta CDR3 region amplification was performed from RNA transcripts. TCR CDR3 regions were first amplified by RT-PCR with HTBI primers. TCRdb used MiXCR to reprocess the multiplex PCR reads, holding one entry per CDR3 protein. The sample yields 550,000 to 600,000 distinct CDR3 sequences, under 60% seen once. The sequence was obtained from an adult woman with Graves' disease, either hyperthyroidism or ophthalmopathy (not recorded which). This chain connects TRBV10-3 to TRBJ2-5; D is perhaps TRBD1 (5 bases). Specimen: peripheral blood or thyroid tissue (not recorded which). CDR3 in DNA: TGTGCCATCAGTGAGAGGGGAATTGGCTACGAGACCCAGTACTTC. It yields the protein CAISERGIGYETQYF.